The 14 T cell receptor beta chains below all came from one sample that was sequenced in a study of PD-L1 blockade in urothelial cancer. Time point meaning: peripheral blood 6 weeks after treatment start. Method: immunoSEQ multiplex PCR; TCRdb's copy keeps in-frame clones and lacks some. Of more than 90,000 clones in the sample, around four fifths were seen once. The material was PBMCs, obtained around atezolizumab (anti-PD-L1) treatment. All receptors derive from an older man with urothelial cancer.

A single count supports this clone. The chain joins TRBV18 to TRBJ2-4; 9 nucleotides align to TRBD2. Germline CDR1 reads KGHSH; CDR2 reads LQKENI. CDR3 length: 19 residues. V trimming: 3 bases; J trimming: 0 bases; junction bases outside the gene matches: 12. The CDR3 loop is CASSPLAGGLTGAKNIQYF. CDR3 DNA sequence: TGTGCCAGCTCACCCCTTGCGGGAGGGCTTACGGGAGCCAAAAACATTCAGTACTTC. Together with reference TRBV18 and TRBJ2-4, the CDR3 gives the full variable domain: NAGVMQNPRHLVRRRGQEARLRCSPMKGHSHVYWYRQLPEEGLKFMVYLQKENIIDESGMPKERFSAEFPKEGPSILRIQQVVRGDSAAYFCASSPLAGGLTGAKNIQYFGAGTRLSVL.

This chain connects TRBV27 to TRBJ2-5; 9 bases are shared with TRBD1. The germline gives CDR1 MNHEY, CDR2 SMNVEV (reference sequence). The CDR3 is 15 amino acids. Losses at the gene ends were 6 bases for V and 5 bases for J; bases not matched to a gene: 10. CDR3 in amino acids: CASSPGTGLVETQYF. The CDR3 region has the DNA TGTGCCAGCAGCCCCGGGACAGGGCTTGTGGAGACCCAGTACTTC.

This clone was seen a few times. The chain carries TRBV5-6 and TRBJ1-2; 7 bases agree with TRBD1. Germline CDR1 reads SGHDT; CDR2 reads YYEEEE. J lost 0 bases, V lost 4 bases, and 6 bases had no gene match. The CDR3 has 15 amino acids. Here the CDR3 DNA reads TGTGCCAGCAGCCTAGCCGGGACAGCTAACTATGGCTACACCTTC. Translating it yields CASSLAGTANYGYTF.

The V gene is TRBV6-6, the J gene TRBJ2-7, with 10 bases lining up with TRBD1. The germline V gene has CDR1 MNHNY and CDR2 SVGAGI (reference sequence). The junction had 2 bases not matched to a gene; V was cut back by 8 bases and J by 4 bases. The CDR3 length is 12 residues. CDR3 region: CASGTGVYEQYF. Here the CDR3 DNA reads TGTGCCAGCGGGACAGGGGTATACGAGCAGTACTTC.

In DNA form, the CDR3 reads TGTGCCAGCAGCAACCAGGTATCGGAGTTCTTC. The encoded protein is CASSNQVSEFF. The chain couples TRBV6-5 to TRBJ2-1; no definite D call. The CDR3 has 11 residues. Germline lookup yields CDR1 MNHEY and CDR2 SVGAGI. Trimming shortened V by 6 bases and J by 14 bases, and 14 bases separated the two germline ends.

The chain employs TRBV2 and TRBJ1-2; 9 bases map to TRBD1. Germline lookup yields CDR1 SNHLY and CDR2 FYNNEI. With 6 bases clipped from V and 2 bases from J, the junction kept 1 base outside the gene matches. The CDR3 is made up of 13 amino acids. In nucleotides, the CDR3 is TGTGCCAGCAGCGGGACAGGGAACTATGGCTACACCTTC. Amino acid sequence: CASSGTGNYGYTF.

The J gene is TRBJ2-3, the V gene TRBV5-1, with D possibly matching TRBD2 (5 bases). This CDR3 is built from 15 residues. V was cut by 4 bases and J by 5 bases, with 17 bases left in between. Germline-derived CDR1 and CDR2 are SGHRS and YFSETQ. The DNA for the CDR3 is TGCGCCAGCAGCAATCCCGGGGTTTTGGGAGATACGCAGTATTTT. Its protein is CASSNPGVLGDTQYF.

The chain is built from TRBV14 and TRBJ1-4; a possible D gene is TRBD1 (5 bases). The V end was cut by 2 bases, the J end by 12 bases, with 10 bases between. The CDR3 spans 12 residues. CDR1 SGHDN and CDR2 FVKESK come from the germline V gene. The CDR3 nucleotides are TGTGCCAGCAGCCAAACTACGGGGGAACTGTTTTTT. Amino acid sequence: CASSQTTGELFF.

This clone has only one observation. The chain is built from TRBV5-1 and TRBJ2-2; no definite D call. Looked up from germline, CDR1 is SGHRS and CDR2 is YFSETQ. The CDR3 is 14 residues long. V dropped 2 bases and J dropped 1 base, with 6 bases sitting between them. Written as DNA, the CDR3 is TGCGCCAGCAGCTTTGACATGAACACCGGGGAGCTGTTTTTT. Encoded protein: CASSFDMNTGELFF. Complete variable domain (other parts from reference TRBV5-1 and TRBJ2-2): KAGVTQTPRYLIKTRGQQVTLSCSPISGHRSVSWYQQTPGQGLQFLFEYFSETQRNKGNFPGRFSGRQFSNSRSEMNVSTLELGDSALYLCASSFDMNTGELFFGEGSRLTVL.

Here the CDR3 DNA reads TGTGCCAGCAGCCGGGACAGGGTAGACACTGAAGCTTTCTTT. As protein: CASSRDRVDTEAFF. The chain employs TRBV5-6 and TRBJ1-1, with 9 bases matching TRBD1. The V and J ends lost 4 bases and 3 bases, in that order; junction bases with no gene match: 4. Germline V gives CDR1 SGHDT, CDR2 YYEEEE. This CDR3 region has 14 residues.

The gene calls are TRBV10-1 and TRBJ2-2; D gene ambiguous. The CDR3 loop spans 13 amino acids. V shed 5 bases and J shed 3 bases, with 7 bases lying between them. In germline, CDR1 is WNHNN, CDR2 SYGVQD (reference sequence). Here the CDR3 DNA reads TGCGCCAGCAGTTTTTCCTACACCGGGGAGCTGTTTTTT. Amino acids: CASSFSYTGELFF.

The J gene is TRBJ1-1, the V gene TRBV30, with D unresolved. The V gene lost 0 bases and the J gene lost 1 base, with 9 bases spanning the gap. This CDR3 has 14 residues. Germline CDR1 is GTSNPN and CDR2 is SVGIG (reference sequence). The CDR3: CAWSVQRRNTEAFF. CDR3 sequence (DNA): TGTGCCTGGAGTGTGCAGCGGAGGAACACTGAAGCTTTCTTT.

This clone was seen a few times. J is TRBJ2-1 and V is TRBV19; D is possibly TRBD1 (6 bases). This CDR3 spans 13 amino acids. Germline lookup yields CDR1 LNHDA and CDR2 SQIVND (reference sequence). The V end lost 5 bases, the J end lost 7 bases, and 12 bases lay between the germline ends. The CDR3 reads CASSADRWNEQFF. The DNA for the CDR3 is TGTGCCAGTAGTGCCGACAGGTGGAATGAGCAGTTCTTC.

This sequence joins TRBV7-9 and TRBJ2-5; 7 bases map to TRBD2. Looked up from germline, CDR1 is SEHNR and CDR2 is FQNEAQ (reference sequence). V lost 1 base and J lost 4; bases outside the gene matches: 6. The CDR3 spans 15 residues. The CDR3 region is CASSLGTSVGETQYF. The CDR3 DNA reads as TGTGCCAGCAGCTTAGGAACTAGCGTCGGAGAGACCCAGTACTTC.